The present T cell receptor beta chain was sequenced within a study of T-cell memory formation after mild COVID-19. About the study: Most TCR clusters belonged to a single donor. The study, taken as a whole, reports: Contracting clones from day 15 to 85 showed balanced CD4/CD8; later expanders favored CD4+. Some clones that responded were present in memory (sampled pre-infection), which suggests cross-reactive memory joined.

One entry per CDR3 protein, called by TCRdb with MiXCR from the 5' RACE reads. Of 180,000 or so distinct CDR3 sequences in the sample, approximately 10% were seen once. V was clipped by 3 bases and J by 4 bases, with 8 bases between them. The CDR3 consists of 13 residues. Note on this clonotype: Its antigen is unidentified.

The receptor's source is a young man who had mild COVID-19 (a few samples of this study predate the infection). Cell type and time point are not known. Input material: PBMCs or a T cell subset sorted from them (not recorded which). V and J are TRBV12-3 or TRBV12-4 and TRBJ2-3; D is ambiguous. The CDR3 is CASSFASPDTQYF. In DNA, the CDR3 is TGTGCCAGCAGTTTTGCGTCGCCAGATACGCAGTATTTT.